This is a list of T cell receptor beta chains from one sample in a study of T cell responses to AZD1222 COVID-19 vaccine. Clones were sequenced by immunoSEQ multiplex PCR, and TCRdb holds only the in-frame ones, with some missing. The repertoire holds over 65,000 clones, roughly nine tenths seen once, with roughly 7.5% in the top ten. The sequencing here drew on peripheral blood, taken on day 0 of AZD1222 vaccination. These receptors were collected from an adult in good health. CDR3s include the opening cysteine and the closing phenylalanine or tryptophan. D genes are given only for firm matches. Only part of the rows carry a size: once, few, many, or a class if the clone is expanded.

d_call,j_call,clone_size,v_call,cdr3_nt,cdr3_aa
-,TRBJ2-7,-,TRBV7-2,TGTGCCAGCAGCTTAGAGTTCGGGGGTTCCTACGAGCAGTACTTC,CASSLEFGGSYEQYF
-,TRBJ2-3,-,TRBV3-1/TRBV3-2,TGTGCCAGCAGCCAATTGACTAGCACAGATACGCAGTATTTT,CASSQLTSTDTQYF
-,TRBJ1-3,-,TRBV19,TGTGCCAGCGAAGAGAGCTCTGGAAACACCATATATTTT,CASEESSGNTIYF
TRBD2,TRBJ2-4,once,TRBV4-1,TGCGCCAGCAGCCACACATGGGGGACTAGCGGGAGAGGGGTGGCCAAAAACATTCAGTACTTC,CASSHTWGTSGRGVAKNIQYF
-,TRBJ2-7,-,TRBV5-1,TGCGCCAGCAGCTTAAGACAGGCCTCTGACTCCTACGAGCAGTACTTC,CASSLRQASDSYEQYF
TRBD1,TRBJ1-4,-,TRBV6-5,TGTGCCAGTCAGACAGGGGATGCAACTAATGAAAAACTGTTTTTT,CASQTGDATNEKLFF
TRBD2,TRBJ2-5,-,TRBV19,TGTGCCAGTAGTGGCGGGGGGCGAGGGACCCAGTACTTC,CASSGGGRGTQYF
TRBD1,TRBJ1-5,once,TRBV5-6,TGTGCCAGCAGCTTGTACGGGACAGGGGACCTCCAGCCCCAGCATTTT,CASSLYGTGDLQPQHF
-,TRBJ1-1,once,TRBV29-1,TGCAGCGTTTGGGGACCTCCGAACACTGAAGCTTTCTTT,CSVWGPPNTEAFF
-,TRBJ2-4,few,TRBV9,TGTGCCAGCAGCGTAGAGGTTAGGTTAACGGCCAAAAACATTCAGTACTTC,CASSVEVRLTAKNIQYF
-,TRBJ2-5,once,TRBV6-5,TGTGCCACCCGGAATAGTGGGGGGGAGACCCAGTACTTC,CATRNSGGETQYF
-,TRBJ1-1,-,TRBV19,TGTGCCAGTAGTACGCAGGGGAGGAGCACTGAAGCTTTCTTT,CASSTQGRSTEAFF
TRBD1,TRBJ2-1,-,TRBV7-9,TGTGCCAGCAGCCCAGAAGTAGGGGGCAGTGAGCAGTTCTTC,CASSPEVGGSEQFF
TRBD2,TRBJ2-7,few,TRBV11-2,TGTGCCAGCAGCTGGACTAGCGGGAGTAACGAGCAGTACTTC,CASSWTSGSNEQYF
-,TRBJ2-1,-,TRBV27,TGTGCCAGCAGTTTATCGAGAGGGACTGGTACCTACAATGAGCAGTTCTTC,CASSLSRGTGTYNEQFF
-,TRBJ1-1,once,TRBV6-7,TGTGCCAGCAGTTACGTGGTCGAAGCTTTCTTT,CASSYVVEAFF
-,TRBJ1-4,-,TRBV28,TGTGCCAGCAGGCAGGGTGGAGAAAAACTGTTTTTT,CASRQGGEKLFF
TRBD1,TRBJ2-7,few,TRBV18,TGTGCCAGCTCATTGGGCGCGGGACAGGGGACCTACGAGCAGTACTTC,CASSLGAGQGTYEQYF
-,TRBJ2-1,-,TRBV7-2,TGTGCCAGCAGCTTTGCCGGCTACAATGAGCAGTTCTTC,CASSFAGYNEQFF
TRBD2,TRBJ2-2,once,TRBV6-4,TGTGCCAGCAGTGCAGGACTAGCGGGAGCCGGGGAGCTGTTTTTT,CASSAGLAGAGELFF
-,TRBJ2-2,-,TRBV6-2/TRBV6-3,TGTGCCAGCAGATACAGGGTGACCGGGGAGCTGTTTTTT,CASRYRVTGELFF
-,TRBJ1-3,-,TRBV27,TGTGCCAGCAGGCCCCAGAGTTCCTCTGGAAACACCATATATTTT,CASRPQSSSGNTIYF
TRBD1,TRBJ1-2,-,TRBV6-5,TGTGCCAGCAGGACCACAACAGGGGGCGGCTATGGCTACACCTTC,CASRTTTGGGYGYTF